These 5 T cell receptor beta chains were sequenced from one sample in a study of T cells after yellow fever vaccination. TCRdb reprocessed the 5' RACE reads with MiXCR, giving one entry per CDR3 protein. The sample comprises some 300,000 distinct CDR3 sequences, around 10% of which are singletons, and 3% to 3.5% rests with the top ten. The specimen was CD4+ T cells sorted from PBMCs, collected 45 days after the yellow fever booster vaccination. These receptors were obtained from a man aged 18-30 years who received the YFV17D yellow fever vaccine.

The chain combines TRBV20-1 with TRBJ1-3; D not certain. Germline V lookup: CDR1 DFQATT, CDR2 SNEGSKA (reference sequence). The V gene lost 5 bases and the J gene lost 0 bases, with 8 bases spanning the gap. The length of the CDR3 is 13 residues. The CDR3 bases are TGCAGTGCTTCCGACATCTCTGGAAACACCATATATTTT. This sequence encodes CSASDISGNTIYF.

This clonotype appeared many times. The chain employs TRBV28 and TRBJ2-5, with D perhaps being TRBD1 or TRBD2 (5 bases each). Germline V gene sequence: CDR1 MDHEN, CDR2 SYDVKM. This CDR3 is 14 amino acids long. The V end was cut by 1 base, the J end by 4 bases, with 10 bases between. CDR3 region: CASSLFGGAETQYF. In nucleotides, the CDR3 is TGTGCCAGCAGTTTATTTGGGGGTGCAGAGACCCAGTACTTC.

The genes are TRBV28 and TRBJ2-3; 9 positions agree with TRBD1. The germline gives CDR1 MDHEN, CDR2 SYDVKM. V lost 7 bases and J lost 4; bases outside the gene matches: 6. The CDR3 sequence is 14 residues long. CDR3 nucleotides: TGTGCCAGCACCGCCGGGACAGGGCCAGATACGCAGTATTTT. This sequence encodes CASTAGTGPDTQYF.

This clonotype has a handful of counts. This chain uses TRBV4-1 with TRBJ2-5; 15 positions match TRBD2. V trimming: 4 bases; J trimming: 4 bases; junction bases outside the gene matches: 10. Germline assignment: CDR1 MGHRA and CDR2 YSYEKL. The CDR3 contains 18 residues. The chain's CDR3 is CASSRGTSGGSGRETQYF. CDR3 in DNA: TGCGCCAGCAGCCGTGGGACTAGCGGGGGGTCTGGGCGAGAGACCCAGTACTTC.

This sequence joins TRBV5-1 and TRBJ1-2; D unresolved. Trimming pared 1 base from V and 1 base from J, leaving 14 bases between. Germline V gives CDR1 SGHRS, CDR2 YFSETQ. The CDR3 spans 16 residues. The CDR3, as DNA: TGCGCCAGCAGCTTGTTGGCCAGTAACCTTAACTATGGCTACACCTTC. Encoded protein: CASSLLASNLNYGYTF. The complete variable domain, with remaining parts taken from reference TRBV5-1 and TRBJ1-2, reads KAGVTQTPRYLIKTRGQQVTLSCSPISGHRSVSWYQQTPGQGLQFLFEYFSETQRNKGNFPGRFSGRQFSNSRSEMNVSTLELGDSALYLCASSLLASNLNYGYTFGSGTRLTVV.